The entry that follows covers one T cell receptor (beta chain) sequence. Its antigen is unknown. The PCR employed 60 Vbeta primers together with 13 Jbeta primers. Generated by immunoSEQ multiplex PCR, the TCRdb table keeps only in-frame clones and is missing some. Of about 88,000 clones in the sample, around 90% were seen once. These data come from a study of cytomegalovirus exposure and HLA in healthy donors. General study findings and limits: Versus the roughly 670-donor mean, an Asian-associated ancestry cluster reportedly showed fewer N-insertions in a later analysis. Sequencing depth across donors, presence/absence analyses assumed, was roughly uniform. Some TCR beta chains (around 180 of them) were listed as cytomegalovirus-associated.

This clonotype was sampled from a man aged 18 to 29 in good health and CMV-seronegative. The material sequenced was PBMCs.

CDR3 residues: CASSPGTGYAASTDTQYF. CDR3 nucleotide sequence: TGTGCCAGCAGCCCAGGGACAGGGTACGCTGCTAGCACAGATACGCAGTATTTT. The chain couples TRBV7-9 to TRBJ2-3; 9 bases are shared with TRBD1. The V and J ends lost 5 bases and 0 bases, in that order; junction bases with no gene match: 12. This CDR3 spans 18 amino acids. CDR1 is SEHNR and CDR2 is FQNEAQ in the germline V gene (reference sequence).